The entry below gives a single T cell receptor beta chain sequence along with its context. Time point given: cycle 4 day 1 (C4D1), after less than 7 weeks of nivolumab. Brentuximab vedotin exposure varied among the patients, all of whom had relapsed after autologous stem cell transplantation. Researchers used magnetic negative selection to pull out pure CD4+ T cells from thawed PBMCs. The data belong to a study of PD-1 blockade in classical Hodgkin lymphoma. Profiled with immunoSEQ multiplex PCR; TCRdb holds only in-frame clones, not every one. Of roughly 11,000 clones listed, roughly 72% are singletons. Germline CDR1 KGHSH, CDR2 LQKENI. Trimming cost V 2 bases and J 6 bases, with 17 bases left between them. This CDR3 is 16 amino acids long.

The chain couples TRBV18 to TRBJ2-1; maybe TRBD2 (6 bases). The starting material was CD4+ T cells from blood, obtained before the fourth cycle of nivolumab. This clonotype originated in a human donor with classical Hodgkin lymphoma. CDR3 amino acids: CASSPVGGLSTNEQFF. CDR3 nucleotide sequence: TGTGCCAGCTCACCAGTGGGAGGCCTATCAACCAATGAGCAGTTCTTC.